What follows are 5 T cell receptor beta chains derived from one specimen sequenced in a study of cytomegalovirus exposure and HLA in healthy donors. Amplification used 60 Vbeta primers and 13 Jbeta primers. Only in-frame clones appear in the TCRdb table, and some are missing; sequencing was by immunoSEQ multiplex PCR. The sample lists about 84,000 clones, 63% occurring once. The specimen was PBMCs. Every receptor here comes from a woman aged 40 to 50 in good health and CMV-seropositive.

This clone has a handful of counts. The rearrangement uses TRBV5-4 and TRBJ2-1; TRBD2 matches 8 bases. CDR1 and CDR2 (germline): SGHNT, YYREEE (reference sequence). This CDR3 contains 16 residues. The V gene end was trimmed by 4 bases and the J gene end by 1 base; junction bases not matched to a gene: 7. CDR3 region: CASSRLAGNSYNEQFF. CDR3 DNA sequence: TGTGCCAGCAGCCGTTTAGCGGGAAATTCCTACAATGAGCAGTTCTTC.

This clone was detected only a few times. V is TRBV14 and J is TRBJ1-1; possible D gene TRBD1, 6 bases. The germline V gene encodes CDR1 SGHDN and CDR2 FVKESK. V shed 4 bases and J shed 1 base, with 7 bases lying between them. There are 13 residues in the CDR3. The CDR3 is CASSLQGNTEAFF. The CDR3 DNA follows: TGTGCCAGCAGCCTACAGGGGAACACTGAAGCTTTCTTT.

This clone was detected only a few times. The CDR3 is CASSPRTGERSPLHF. DNA of the CDR3: TGTGCCAGCAGCCCAAGAACAGGGGAACGATCACCCCTCCACTTT. This chain uses TRBV7-9 with TRBJ1-6, with 7 bases that match TRBD1. CDR1 is SEHNR, CDR2 FQNEAQ, per germline (reference sequence). The trim removed 5 bases at V and 10 bases at J, leaving 11 bases unmatched. This CDR3 spans 15 amino acids.

The chain has TRBV6-5 and TRBJ2-3; D ambiguous. Germline CDR1 and CDR2: MNHEY and SVGAGI. CDR3 length equals 15 residues. V was cut by 0 bases and J by 0 bases, with 7 bases left in between. CDR3 amino acids: CASSYSAPSTDTQYF. The CDR3 bases are TGTGCCAGCAGTTACTCGGCACCTAGCACAGATACGCAGTATTTT.

The chain uses TRBV29-1 and TRBJ2-3; 10 nucleotides agree with TRBD2. After removal of 4 bases from V and 2 bases from J, the junction contained 6 bases not matched to a gene. Germline CDR1 reads SQVTM; CDR2 reads ANQGSEA. The CDR3 is 15 residues long. The CDR3 spells CSVVTGLAYTDTQYF. The CDR3, as DNA: TGCAGCGTTGTCACGGGACTAGCGTACACAGATACGCAGTATTTT.